Listed below are T cell receptor beta chains from one sample, sequenced in a study of blood T cells in healthy people across ages. Via MiXCR, TCRdb re-called the 5' RACE reads, giving one row per CDR3 protein. The sample gives 700,000 to 800,000 distinct CDR3 sequences, 35% to 45% of which show up once; less than 25% is in the top ten. The sample consisted of blood. Every receptor here comes from a woman aged 55-69 years in good health. The CDR3 runs from the conserved cysteine through the conserved F or W. Fields, in order: clone size, V gene, J gene, D gene, CDR3 protein, CDR3 DNA. A D gene is named only where the DNA matches it firmly. For some rows the clone size is stated as once, few or many, or as a class when expanded; others skip it.

NA	TRBV7-2	TRBJ2-1	TRBD2	CASSSGSGLGNEQFF	TGTGCCAGCAGCTCGGGATCTGGACTAGGGAATGAGCAGTTCTTC
NA	TRBV10-3	TRBJ1-2	NA	CATYREDYGYTF	TGTGCCACCTACAGGGAGGACTATGGCTACACCTTC
NA	TRBV28	TRBJ1-4	NA	CASSKTQSATNEKPFF	TGTGCCAGCAGTAAAACACAGAGTGCAACTAATGAAAAACCGTTTTTT
few	TRBV25-1	TRBJ2-3	NA	CASSEWAESDTQYF	TGTGCCAGCAGTGAATGGGCAGAGTCAGATACGCAGTATTTT
many	TRBV12-3/TRBV12-4	TRBJ2-1	TRBD2	CASSPLSGRANNEQFF	TGTGCCAGCAGCCCTCTCAGCGGGAGGGCCAACAATGAGCAGTTCTTC
many	TRBV4-3	TRBJ2-1	TRBD2	CASSQDLFSSGRYNEQFF	TGCGCCAGCAGCCAAGATTTGTTTTCAAGCGGGAGGTACAATGAGCAGTTCTTC
NA	TRBV21-1	TRBJ2-6	NA	CASSKLRSDSSGANVLTF	TGTGCCAGCAGCAAGCTTAGGTCCGATTCTTCTGGGGCCAACGTCCTGACTTTC
few	TRBV15	TRBJ2-5	NA	CATSRGRLGGIRQETQYF	TGTGCCACCAGCAGAGGACGGCTAGGCGGAATACGACAAGAGACCCAGTACTTC
once	TRBV7-2	TRBJ2-5	TRBD2	CASSFKAGAQEQYF	TGTGCCAGCAGCTTCAAAGCGGGAGCTCAAGAGCAGTACTTC
few	TRBV19	TRBJ2-7	NA	CASSIDGSSYEQYF	TGTGCCAGTAGTATAGATGGAAGCTCCTACGAGCAGTACTTC
few	TRBV4-3	TRBJ2-7	TRBD2	CASSQRAGVGYEQYF	TGCGCCAGCAGCCAGAGAGCGGGAGTAGGGTACGAGCAGTACTTC
few	TRBV5-1	TRBJ2-3	NA	CASSLTGQPTDTQYF	TGCGCCAGCAGCCTGACTGGACAGCCCACAGATACGCAGTATTTT
NA	TRBV3-1	TRBJ1-5	NA	CASSQDDRENQPQHF	TGTGCCAGCAGCCAAGATGATCGGGAAAATCAGCCCCAGCATTTT
few	TRBV7-9	TRBJ2-3	TRBD2	CASSLGSSGAPSTDTQYF	TGTGCCAGCAGCTTAGGATCTAGCGGAGCCCCTAGCACAGATACGCAGTATTTT
NA	TRBV18	TRBJ2-5	NA	CASSPGWDHNEQYF	TGTGCCAGCTCACCAGGCTGGGATCACAATGAGCAGTACTTC
NA	TRBV6-1	TRBJ2-1	TRBD2	CASSRSPSTSGRANEQFF	TGTGCCAGCAGCAGATCCCCATCGACTAGCGGGAGGGCCAATGAGCAGTTCTTC
many	TRBV4-1	TRBJ2-7	NA	CASSLKFSSQGRHEQYF	TGCGCCAGCAGCCTAAAGTTCTCGTCCCAGGGTCGTCACGAGCAGTACTTC
NA	TRBV20-1	TRBJ2-5	NA	CSARQDPETQYF	TGCAGTGCTAGACAGGATCCAGAGACCCAGTACTTC
NA	TRBV4-2	TRBJ2-1	NA	CASSPSSGAEQFF	TGTGCCAGCAGCCCTTCCTCGGGCGCTGAGCAGTTCTTC
few	TRBV15	TRBJ1-2	TRBD1	CATSRETGASDGYTF	TGTGCCACCAGCAGAGAGACAGGGGCGTCGGATGGCTACACCTTC
NA	TRBV20-1	TRBJ2-5	NA	CSAVQGPETQYF	TGCAGTGCCGTTCAGGGGCCAGAGACCCAGTACTTC
many	TRBV9	TRBJ2-7	TRBD2	CASSPSGRHSYEQYF	TGTGCCAGCAGCCCGAGCGGGAGACACTCCTACGAGCAGTACTTC
NA	TRBV5-1	TRBJ2-7	TRBD2	CASSRQREGYNEQYF	TGCGCCAGCAGCCGCCAGCGGGAAGGTTACAATGAGCAGTACTTC
NA	TRBV10-1	TRBJ2-3	TRBD2	CASKGTSNTQYF	TGCGCCAGCAAGGGGACTAGCAATACGCAGTATTTT
once	TRBV20-1	TRBJ2-7	NA	CSARDAGTDSYEQYF	TGCAGTGCTAGAGATGCCGGGACGGATTCCTACGAGCAGTACTTC
NA	TRBV29-1	TRBJ2-7	TRBD2	CSVVKGTSDREQYF	TGCAGCGTCGTAAAAGGGACTAGCGACCGCGAGCAGTACTTC
few	TRBV20-1	TRBJ2-5	NA	CSAARQGGVETQYF	TGCAGTGCTGCCCGACAGGGCGGGGTGGAGACCCAGTACTTC
NA	TRBV28	TRBJ1-5	NA	CASSLPTGNGQPQHF	TGTGCCAGCAGTTTACCAACGGGGAACGGCCAGCCCCAGCATTTT
NA	TRBV7-2	TRBJ2-7	NA	CASSLRSEQYF	TGTGCCAGCAGTTTACGCAGCGAGCAGTACTTC
few	TRBV6-2/TRBV6-3	TRBJ2-6	NA	CASSGWTGANVLTF	TGTGCCAGCAGTGGCTGGACTGGGGCCAACGTCCTGACTTTC
few	TRBV6-2/TRBV6-3	TRBJ2-3	TRBD2	CASSYSIRGLAGVSQSTDTQYF	TGTGCCAGCAGTTACTCTATAAGGGGACTAGCGGGAGTCTCCCAATCCACAGATACGCAGTATTTT
NA	TRBV14	TRBJ2-1	NA	CASSYVAGSNEQFF	TGTGCCAGCAGCTACGTGGCAGGTTCCAATGAGCAGTTCTTC
once	TRBV4-1	TRBJ2-7	NA	CASSHLGESAYEQYF	TGCGCCAGCAGCCACCTTGGGGAGTCAGCCTACGAGCAGTACTTC
NA	TRBV12-3/TRBV12-4	TRBJ1-1	NA	CASSLGAGTNTEAFF	TGTGCCAGCAGTTTAGGGGCAGGAACGAACACTGAAGCTTTCTTT
many	TRBV3-1	TRBJ2-7	NA	CASSQVGYEQYF	TGTGCCAGCAGCCAAGTCGGCTACGAGCAGTACTTC
NA	TRBV12-3/TRBV12-4	TRBJ2-7	NA	CASRDQNEQYF	TGTGCCAGCAGAGACCAGAATGAGCAGTACTTC
few	TRBV10-3	TRBJ2-1	NA	CAISEVARGVNEQFF	TGTGCCATCAGTGAAGTGGCCCGAGGGGTCAATGAGCAGTTCTTC
few	TRBV24-1	TRBJ2-7	NA	CATSERSPLLGEQYF	TGTGCCACCAGTGAGAGGAGCCCGCTCCTGGGCGAGCAGTACTTC
few	TRBV5-6	TRBJ1-1	NA	CASSTNTEAFF	TGTGCCAGCAGTACGAACACTGAAGCTTTCTTT
few	TRBV9	TRBJ2-1	TRBD2	CASSVTGTSANEQFF	TGTGCCAGCAGCGTTACTGGGACTAGCGCTAATGAGCAGTTCTTC
NA	TRBV20-1	TRBJ2-3	NA	CSASGPSTDTQYF	TGCAGTGCTAGTGGCCCGAGCACAGATACGCAGTATTTT
NA	TRBV16	TRBJ1-1	TRBD1	CASTTTGFSTEAFF	TGTGCCAGCACTACGACAGGGTTTAGCACTGAAGCTTTCTTT
many	TRBV29-1	TRBJ2-3	NA	CSARRGDTQYF	TGCAGCGCCCGTAGAGGCGATACGCAGTATTTT
NA	TRBV9	TRBJ2-2	TRBD1	CASSARGDRVPGELFF	TGTGCCAGCAGCGCCAGGGGGGACAGGGTCCCCGGGGAGCTGTTTTTT